These T cell receptor beta chains were read from a single sample in a study of vaccination and CD4 T cells after COVID-19. For these TCRs, the target antigens are not known. In TCRdb, the PCR reads were re-called with MiXCR into one record per CDR3 protein. The data hold under 20,000 distinct CDR3 sequences, with about half observed a single time. The specimen sequenced was CD4+ T cells from blood, cultured in vitro. These receptor sequences come from a human donor who had recovered from COVID-19. The CDR3 runs from the conserved cysteine through the conserved F or W. The D gene is left open where the match is weak. The size field is filled for only some rows; it gives once, few, many or a size class.

V gene,J gene,clone size,D gene,CDR3 DNA,CDR3 protein
TRBV12-3/TRBV12-4,TRBJ1-5,NA,NA,TGTGCCAGCAGTTTAGATGTGGGAGGCAATCAGCCCCAGCATTTT,CASSLDVGGNQPQHF
TRBV6-5,TRBJ2-1,NA,NA,TGTGCCAGCAGTTACATGGTCTCTAGCCTCGAGTTCTTC,CASSYMVSSLEFF
TRBV7-2,TRBJ1-2,NA,NA,TGTGCCAGCAGCCTAACGGGGGGTGGCGGCTACACCTTC,CASSLTGGGGYTF
TRBV25-1,TRBJ1-1,NA,NA,TGTGCCAGCAGTGTCACAGGGTCGGAAGCTTTCTTT,CASSVTGSEAFF
TRBV7-2,TRBJ2-5,few,TRBD2,TGTGCCAGCAGGTCCCCTGGGGGGGGAGGGGAGACCCAGTACTTC,CASRSPGGGGETQYF
TRBV6-5,TRBJ2-5,few,NA,TGTGCCAGCAGTTACTCGGACAGAATTCAAGAGACCCAGTACTTC,CASSYSDRIQETQYF
TRBV30,TRBJ2-3,few,NA,TGTGCCTGGAGTGCGCCACAGGGAACAGATACGCAGTATTTT,CAWSAPQGTDTQYF
TRBV6-2/TRBV6-3,TRBJ2-3,few,TRBD1,TGTGCCAGCAGCCCTTATGGACAGGGGAAAGATACGCAGTATTTT,CASSPYGQGKDTQYF
TRBV19,TRBJ1-2,few,TRBD1,TGTGCCAGTAGCCGAAATGACAGGGCTGGCTACACCTTC,CASSRNDRAGYTF
TRBV12-3/TRBV12-4,TRBJ1-5,NA,NA,TGTGCCAGCAGTTTGGGGGACCCCCAGCATTTT,CASSLGDPQHF
TRBV4-1,TRBJ1-1,NA,NA,TGCGCCAGCAGCCGCGTGAGGATGAACACTGAAGCTTTCTTT,CASSRVRMNTEAFF
TRBV7-8,TRBJ1-1,NA,NA,TGTGCCAGCAGCTTAGGTAGGGGAATGAACACTGAAGCTTTCTTT,CASSLGRGMNTEAFF
TRBV9,TRBJ1-2,NA,NA,TGTGCCAGCAGCCTCTCGGGGGAGGCCTATGGCTACACCTTC,CASSLSGEAYGYTF
TRBV6-2/TRBV6-3,TRBJ2-2,NA,TRBD2,TGTGCCAGCAGGGGGACTAGCGGGAAAACCGGGGAGCTGTTTTTT,CASRGTSGKTGELFF
TRBV11-3,TRBJ2-1,NA,NA,TGTGCCAGCATGACGAGGGGGTACAATGAGCAGTTCTTC,CASMTRGYNEQFF
TRBV12-3/TRBV12-4,TRBJ2-7,few,TRBD1,TGTGCCAGCAGCCCCGCTGACAGGGGGAGGGGGGTGCAGTACTTC,CASSPADRGRGVQYF